These 32 T cell receptor beta chains share one sample of origin, sequenced in a study of cytomegalovirus exposure and HLA in healthy donors. Both 60 Vbeta primers and 13 Jbeta primers went into the PCR. Clones were sequenced by immunoSEQ multiplex PCR, and TCRdb holds only the in-frame ones, with some missing. The sample has approximately 120,000 clones, around three quarters seen once. Sequencing was done on a sample of PBMCs. The source is a man between 40 and 49 years old in good health and CMV-seronegative.

The V gene is TRBV10-2, the J gene TRBJ2-3; D ambiguous. The CDR3 totals 14 residues. Trimming removed 10 bases from V and 0 bases from J, with 14 bases in between. Germline V lookup: CDR1 WSHSY, CDR2 SAAADI. The CDR3 is CATATFSSTDTQYF. The CDR3 nucleotides read TGCGCCACCGCGACATTTTCTAGCACAGATACGCAGTATTTT.

V is TRBV28 and J is TRBJ1-3; D uncertain. This CDR3 is 15 amino acids long. CDR1 is MDHEN, CDR2 SYDVKM, per germline. The V gene lost 6 bases and the J gene lost 1 base, with 13 bases spanning the gap. Written as DNA, the CDR3 is TGTGCCAGCAGCCCGGGCGGCGGGTCTGGAAACACCATATATTTT. Its protein is CASSPGGGSGNTIYF.

This clone showed up just once. V and J are TRBV9 and TRBJ1-4; TRBD1 matches at 7 bases. Trimming at V came to 4 bases and at J to 7 bases, leaving 4 bases not matched to a gene. Per germline, CDR1 SGDLS and CDR2 YYNGEE. This CDR3 is built from 13 residues. DNA for the CDR3: TGTGCCAGCAGCACGACAGGGTCTGAAAAACTGTTTTTT. Encoded protein: CASSTTGSEKLFF.

This clone was observed a single time. A read error may account for a junction end that differs from germline. The chain is built from TRBV7-9 and TRBJ1-6, with 7 bases identical to TRBD1. The CDR3 length is 16 residues. Looked up from germline, CDR1 is SEHNR and CDR2 is FQNEAQ (reference sequence). Here the CDR3 DNA reads TGTTCCAGCAGCTTATCAGGACAGGTCCTCAATTCACCCCTCCACTTT. Residues: CSSSLSGQVLNSPLHF.

This chain joins TRBV5-1 and TRBJ1-1; 12 nucleotides match TRBD1. This CDR3 contains 18 residues. J gave up 5 bases and V 5 bases, and 16 bases lay outside the gene matches. Germline V gene lookup returns CDR1 SGHRS and CDR2 YFSETQ. Written as DNA, the CDR3 is TGCGCCAGCAGTTTTTTTCTGCAGCCGGGACAGGGGGCGACTGAAGCTTTCTTT. Amino acid sequence: CASSFFLQPGQGATEAFF.

The rearrangement links TRBV9 to TRBJ1-2; weak D call: TRBD1 (5 bases). Trimming took off 1 base at V and 2 bases at J, with 9 bases between the two ends. In germline, CDR1 is SGDLS, CDR2 YYNGEE. The CDR3 is 14 residues long. CDR3: CASSVRGANYGYTF. CDR3 nucleotide sequence: TGTGCCAGCAGCGTAAGGGGTGCCAACTATGGCTACACCTTC.

The chain uses TRBV7-8 and TRBJ2-3; D is perhaps TRBD2 (5 bases). Trimming cost V 1 base and J 3 bases, with 14 bases left between them. CDR1 is SGHVS and CDR2 is FQNEAQ in the germline V gene. CDR3 length: 16 amino acids. CDR3 protein: CASSLEAVEITDTQYF. The DNA for the CDR3 is TGTGCCAGCAGCTTAGAAGCGGTGGAGATAACAGATACGCAGTATTTT.

The chain joins TRBV28 to TRBJ1-1, with a weak D call TRBD1 (5 bases). The CDR3 contains 12 residues. In germline, CDR1 is MDHEN, CDR2 SYDVKM. V dropped 6 bases and J dropped 3 bases, with 8 bases sitting between them. The CDR3 region is CASRTVYTEAFF. CDR3 nucleotides: TGTGCCAGCAGGACAGTGTACACTGAAGCTTTCTTT.

The rearrangement links TRBV5-4 to TRBJ2-7, with 12 bases lining up with TRBD1. Germline V gene sequence: CDR1 SGHNT, CDR2 YYREEE (reference sequence). V dropped 4 bases and J dropped 4; count of bases not matched to a gene: 9. CDR3 size: 16 residues. The CDR3 nucleotides read TGTGCCAGCAGCGTCCGGGACAGGGGGCGAATGTACGAGCAGTACTTC. Protein: CASSVRDRGRMYEQYF.

In nucleotides, the CDR3 is TGTGCCAGCAGCGTATCTGGGACAGCCAACAATGAGCAGTTCTTC. It translates to CASSVSGTANNEQFF. The chain recombines TRBV9 with TRBJ2-1, with TRBD1 matching 7 bases. The CDR3 runs to 15 residues. With V trimmed by 1 base and J by 5 bases, 6 bases remained unmatched. Germline V CDR1 and CDR2: SGDLS, YYNGEE. Drawing the rest from reference TRBV9 and TRBJ2-1, the complete variable domain is DSGVTQTPKHLITATGQRVTLRCSPRSGDLSVYWYQQSLDQGLQFLIQYYNGEERAKGNILERFSAQQFPDLHSELNLSSLELGDSALYFCASSVSGTANNEQFFGPGTRLTVL.

This clone appeared a single time. This chain uses TRBV6-1 with TRBJ1-5, with 8 positions matching TRBD1. Trimming removed 3 bases from V and 5 bases from J; junction bases left unmatched: 9. The length of the CDR3 is 16 residues. Germline CDR1 MNHNS, CDR2 SASEGT. The CDR3 DNA follows: TGTGCCAGCAGTGAGGAGGGACAGGAGGACTATCAGCCCCAGCATTTT. It codes for CASSEEGQEDYQPQHF.

The V gene is TRBV11-2, the J gene TRBJ1-2; D perhaps matches TRBD1 (6 bases). The germline V and J ends were trimmed by 2 bases and 6 bases, with 16 bases remaining between them. CDR3 length: 15 residues. CDR1 and CDR2 (germline): SGHAT, FQNNGV. The CDR3 is CASSLNRAIDHGYTF. In nucleotides, the CDR3 is TGTGCCAGCAGCTTAAACAGGGCGATTGATCATGGCTACACCTTC.

The chain carries TRBV19 and TRBJ2-1; D uncertain. This CDR3 comprises 15 residues. With 1 base removed from V and 0 bases from J, the gap between germline ends came to 7 bases. Germline values: CDR1 LNHDA, CDR2 SQIVND (reference sequence). This chain's CDR3 is CASSIGRSSYNEQFF. CDR3 sequence (DNA): TGTGCCAGTAGTATAGGCCGGAGCTCCTACAATGAGCAGTTCTTC.

The V gene is TRBV2, the J gene TRBJ2-1, with D perhaps matching TRBD2 (6 bases). CDR1 is SNHLY, CDR2 FYNNEI, per germline. With 3 bases removed from V and 6 bases from J, the gap between germline ends came to 9 bases. CDR3 length: 13 residues. The DNA for the CDR3 is TGTGCCAGCAGTGAGGACTACCCCAATGAGCAGTTCTTC. This translates into CASSEDYPNEQFF.

This clone was counted between two and nine times. The chain joins TRBV6-5 to TRBJ1-1, with TRBD1 as a possible D gene (5 bases). Germline-derived CDR1 and CDR2 are MNHEY and SVGAGI. This CDR3 region has 13 residues. The V and J ends lost 10 bases and 11 bases respectively, with 23 bases between them. CDR3 sequence reads: CATFGGESNWAFF. CDR3 bases: TGTGCCACCTTCGGGGGGGAGAGTAATTGGGCTTTCTTT.

Comments on this clone: The identical CDR3 is also encoded by other nucleotide sequences in the sample. The rearrangement uses TRBV5-4 and TRBJ2-7; possibly TRBD1 for D (7 bases). Germline-derived CDR1 and CDR2 are SGHNT and YYREEE (reference sequence). This CDR3 contains 14 residues. Deletions cut 4 bases from V and 4 bases from J, with 15 bases between. CDR3 residues: CASSLVAGGYEQYF. The CDR3 DNA follows: TGTGCCAGCAGCCTCGTGGCAGGGGGGTACGAGCAGTACTTC. The full variable domain, completed using reference TRBV5-4 and TRBJ2-7, is ETGVTQSPTHLIKTRGQQVTLRCSSQSGHNTVSWYQQALGQGPQFIFQYYREEENGRGNFPPRFSGLQFPNYSSELNVNALELDDSALYLCASSLVAGGYEQYFGPGTRLTVT.

The rearrangement uses TRBV7-3 and TRBJ2-1; D may be TRBD2 (6 bases). CDR1 and CDR2 (germline): SGHTA, FQGTGA. V gave up 0 bases and J gave up 4 bases, with 7 bases separating them. The CDR3 has 14 residues. Here the CDR3 DNA reads TGTGCCAGCAGCTTAACTAGCGGATACAATGAGCAGTTCTTC. Amino acid sequence: CASSLTSGYNEQFF. Complete variable domain (other parts from reference TRBV7-3 and TRBJ2-1): GAGVSQTPSNKVTEKGKYVELRCDPISGHTALYWYRQSLGQGPEFLIYFQGTGAADDSGLPNDRFFAVRPEGSVSTLKIQRTERGDSAVYLCASSLTSGYNEQFFGPGTRLTVL.

The chain links TRBV7-9 to TRBJ2-3, with D possibly matching TRBD1 (6 bases). V was clipped by 1 base and J by 1 base, with 9 bases between them. The germline CDR1 and CDR2 sequences are SEHNR and FQNEAQ (reference sequence). This CDR3 has 15 amino acids. Here the CDR3 DNA reads TGTGCCAGCAGCTTAGACCGGACAGGCACAGATACGCAGTATTTT. Amino acids: CASSLDRTGTDTQYF.

J is TRBJ1-2 and V is TRBV5-4; D uncertain. Germline CDR1 and CDR2: SGHNT and YYREEE (reference sequence). The V end lost 1 base, the J end lost 5 bases, and 15 bases lay between the germline ends. The CDR3 has 15 residues. CDR3 bases: TGTGCCAGCAGCTTGATTGCCAGTAACTATTATGGCTACACCTTC. Translating it yields CASSLIASNYYGYTF.

The rearrangement links TRBV7-2 to TRBJ1-2; 10 bases match TRBD1. The V gene end was trimmed by 5 bases and the J gene end by 7 bases; junction bases not matched to a gene: 7. Germline V gene sequence: CDR1 SGHTA, CDR2 FQGNSA. The CDR3 consists of 14 residues. The CDR3, as DNA: TGTGCCAGCAGCCGCGACAGGGGGCGTCCTGGCTACACCTTC. It is translated as CASSRDRGRPGYTF.

The chain is built from TRBV9 and TRBJ2-1; 9 nucleotides align to TRBD1. The CDR3 runs to 13 residues. Trimming removed 4 bases from V and 8 bases from J; junction bases left unmatched: 4. Germline lookup yields CDR1 SGDLS and CDR2 YYNGEE. CDR3 region: CASSPGTGYEQFF. DNA for the CDR3: TGTGCCAGCAGCCCAGGGACAGGGTATGAGCAGTTCTTC.

This chain uses TRBV7-9 with TRBJ1-1; D remains unclear. V lost 4 bases to trimming and J lost 2 bases, with 2 bases between them. CDR3 length: 11 amino acids. Germline V gene data show CDR1 as SEHNR and CDR2 as FQNEAQ (reference sequence). DNA for the CDR3: TGTGCCAGCAGCTCTAACACTGAAGCTTTCTTT. The encoded protein is CASSSNTEAFF.

This clone was detected only a few times. The chain is built from TRBV7-9 and TRBJ1-3; no reliable D call. Trimming removed 8 bases at V and 6 bases at J, with 8 bases between. The CDR3 has 11 amino acids. Germline loops: CDR1 SEHNR, CDR2 FQNEAQ (reference sequence). The CDR3 loop is CASLGENTIYF. The CDR3 region has the DNA TGTGCCAGCCTCGGTGAAAACACCATATATTTT. The complete variable domain, with remaining parts taken from reference TRBV7-9 and TRBJ1-3, reads DTGVSQNPRHKITKRGQNVTFRCDPISEHNRLYWYRQTLGQGPEFLTYFQNEAQLEKSRLLSDRFSAERPKGSFSTLEIQRTEQGDSAMYLCASLGENTIYFGEGSWLTVV.

The chain carries TRBV28 and TRBJ2-5, with D unclear. The DNA matches TRBJ2-7 better at its end, which makes the J call doubtful. Germline CDR1 reads MDHEN; CDR2 reads SYDVKM. This CDR3 is built from 14 residues. CDR3 DNA: TGTGCCAGCAGTTTATTAGCCGCGAGAGGCGAGCAGTACTTC. It translates to CASSLLAARGEQYF.

The gene calls are TRBV28 and TRBJ1-1, with D unclear. Germline V CDR1 and CDR2: MDHEN, SYDVKM. Trimming took 4 bases from V and 2 from J, leaving 2 bases between them. The CDR3 is made up of 11 amino acids. The CDR3 protein is CASSSNTEAFF. For the CDR3, the DNA is TGTGCCAGCAGTTCTAACACTGAAGCTTTCTTT.

V usage is TRBV2 and J usage is TRBJ1-3, with a possible D match to TRBD1 (5 bases). CDR3 length: 15 residues. Germline V gene sequence: CDR1 SNHLY, CDR2 FYNNEI. The V end was cut by 3 bases, the J end by 2 bases, with 11 bases between. The CDR3 is CASSESRGAGNTIYF. CDR3 nucleotides: TGTGCCAGCAGTGAGTCGCGGGGCGCTGGAAACACCATATATTTT.

The J gene is TRBJ1-2, the V gene TRBV7-2; D unresolved. The CDR3 length is 15 residues. The V gene lost 1 base and the J gene lost 1 base, with 10 bases spanning the gap. CDR1 and CDR2 from the germline V gene are SGHTA and FQGNSA. Written as DNA, the CDR3 is TGTGCCAGCAGCTTAGGGTTAGCTTTTAACTATGGCTACACCTTC. This encodes CASSLGLAFNYGYTF.

The rearrangement joins TRBV19 to TRBJ2-7; TRBD2 matches at 8 bases. The V segment lost 5 bases and the J segment 4 bases; nucleotides outside the gene matches: 4. CDR1 is LNHDA and CDR2 is SQIVND in the germline V gene (reference sequence). The CDR3 is made up of 13 amino acids. CDR3 region: CASSPGGLYEQYF. The CDR3 bases are TGTGCCAGTAGTCCGGGGGGGCTGTACGAGCAGTACTTC.

The rearrangement joins TRBV19 to TRBJ1-1, with 8 bases aligning to TRBD1. Germline V gene data show CDR1 as LNHDA and CDR2 as SQIVND (reference sequence). The ends lost 5 bases at V and 3 bases at J; junction bases unmatched: 5. This CDR3 comprises 14 residues. CDR3 protein: CASSSGTGDTEAFF. Written as DNA, the CDR3 is TGTGCCAGTAGTTCGGGGACAGGAGACACTGAAGCTTTCTTT.

V is TRBV7-2 and J is TRBJ2-6, with D possibly matching TRBD2 (5 bases). This CDR3 is built from 17 residues. Looked up from germline, CDR1 is SGHTA and CDR2 is FQGNSA. V was pared by 6 bases and J by 2 bases, with 17 bases between. This chain's CDR3 is CASRPRTQPAGANVLTF. For the CDR3, the DNA is TGTGCCAGCAGACCACGGACTCAACCTGCTGGGGCCAACGTCCTGACTTTC.

The chain recombines TRBV11-2 with TRBJ1-3; D is possibly TRBD1 (5 bases). Trimming shortened V by 2 bases and J by 3 bases, and 5 bases separated the two germline ends. The CDR3 is 13 residues long. Germline values: CDR1 SGHAT, CDR2 FQNNGV. In DNA, the CDR3 is TGTGCCAGCAGCTTAAGGGGTGGAAACACCATATATTTT. Protein sequence: CASSLRGGNTIYF.

The sample holds one count of this clone. J is TRBJ2-1 and V is TRBV6-1; D might be TRBD2 (5 bases). V lost 3 bases and J lost 7, with 16 bases in between. Germline V gene data show CDR1 as MNHNS and CDR2 as SASEGT. The CDR3 is made up of 15 amino acids. In DNA form, the CDR3 reads TGTGCCAGCAGTGACCCCAGCGGCGATGGGAATGAGCAGTTCTTC. Translating gives CASSDPSGDGNEQFF.